This TCR beta chain is drawn from a study of blood T cell repertoires in COVID-19. About the study: Specimens from acute and convalescent COVID-19 originated in the United States, Italy and Spain. PBMCs, B-cell-depleted T cells, or T cells provided the cDNA or gDNA that made up the material.

The assay was immunoSEQ multiplex PCR, and TCRdb's table has in-frame clones only and misses some. The table lists 25,000 to 35,000 clones, 85% to 95% of them singletons. Followed over time, Seattle patients had been enrolled while infection was active. This TCR derives from a woman between 70 and 85 years old with COVID-19, enrolled during active disease. Input material: peripheral blood.

In DNA form, the CDR3 reads TGTGCCAGCAGCTTGGAATCAGGCAGTAATGAAAAACTGTTTTTT. This sequence encodes CASSLESGSNEKLFF. The chain is built from TRBV5-4 and TRBJ1-4; no clear D. Per germline, CDR1 SGHNT and CDR2 YYREEE (reference sequence). The germline V and J ends were trimmed by 0 bases and 4 bases, with 10 bases remaining between them. This CDR3 spans 15 amino acids.